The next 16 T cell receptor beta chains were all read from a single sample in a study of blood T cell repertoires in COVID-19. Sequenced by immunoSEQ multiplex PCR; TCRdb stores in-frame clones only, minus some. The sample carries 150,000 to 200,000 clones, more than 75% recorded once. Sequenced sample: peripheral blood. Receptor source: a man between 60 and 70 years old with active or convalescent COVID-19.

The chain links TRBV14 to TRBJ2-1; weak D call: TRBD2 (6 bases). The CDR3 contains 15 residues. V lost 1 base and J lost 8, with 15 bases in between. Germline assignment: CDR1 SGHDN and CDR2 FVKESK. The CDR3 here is CASSQGFAGYDEQFF. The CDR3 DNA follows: TGTGCCAGCAGCCAAGGGTTCGCGGGGTACGATGAGCAGTTCTTC.

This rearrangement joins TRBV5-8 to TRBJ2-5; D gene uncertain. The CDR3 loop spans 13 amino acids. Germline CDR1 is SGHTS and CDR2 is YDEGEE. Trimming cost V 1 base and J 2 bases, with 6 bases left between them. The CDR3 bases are TGTGCCAGCAGCTTGTACAGTCAAGAGACCCAGTACTTC. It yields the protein CASSLYSQETQYF.

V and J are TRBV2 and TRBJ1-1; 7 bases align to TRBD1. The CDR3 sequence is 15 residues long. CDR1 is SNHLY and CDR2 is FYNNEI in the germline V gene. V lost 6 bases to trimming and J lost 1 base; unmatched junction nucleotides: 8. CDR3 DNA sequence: TGTGCCAGCAGACAACTACAGGGGCCGAACACTGAAGCTTTCTTT. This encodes CASRQLQGPNTEAFF.

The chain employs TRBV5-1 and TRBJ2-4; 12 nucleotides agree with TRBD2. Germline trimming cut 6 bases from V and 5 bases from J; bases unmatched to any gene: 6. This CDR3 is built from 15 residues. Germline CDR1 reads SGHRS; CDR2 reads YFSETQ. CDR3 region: CASTARLAGENIQYF. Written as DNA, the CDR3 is TGCGCCAGCACGGCGCGACTAGCGGGAGAAAACATTCAGTACTTC.

CDR3 DNA sequence: TGTGCCAGCAGCCCATCCGGGACAGGGATCTATGGCTACACCTTC. It is translated as CASSPSGTGIYGYTF. This chain connects TRBV7-9 to TRBJ1-2; 9 nucleotides match TRBD1. The CDR3 is 15 amino acids. J lost 4 bases, V lost 5 bases, and 8 bases had no gene match. The germline CDR1 and CDR2 sequences are SEHNR and FQNEAQ (reference sequence).

DNA for the CDR3: TGCGCCAGCAGCTTCACAGGGGGCGAGCAGTACTTC. Translating gives CASSFTGGEQYF. This chain joins TRBV5-1 and TRBJ2-7; 8 nucleotides line up with TRBD1. The CDR3 sequence is 12 residues long. With V trimmed by 2 bases and J by 6 bases, 1 base remained unmatched. Germline V CDR1 and CDR2: SGHRS, YFSETQ. Full variable domain (rest looked up from reference TRBV5-1 and TRBJ2-7): KAGVTQTPRYLIKTRGQQVTLSCSPISGHRSVSWYQQTPGQGLQFLFEYFSETQRNKGNFPGRFSGRQFSNSRSEMNVSTLELGDSALYLCASSFTGGEQYFGPGTRLTVT.

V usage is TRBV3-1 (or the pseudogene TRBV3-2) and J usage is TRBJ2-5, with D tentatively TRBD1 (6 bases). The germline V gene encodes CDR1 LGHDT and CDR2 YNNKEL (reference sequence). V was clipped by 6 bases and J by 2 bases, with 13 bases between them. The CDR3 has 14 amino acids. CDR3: CASSQTQGQETQYF. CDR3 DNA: TGTGCCAGCAGTCAGACCCAGGGGCAAGAGACCCAGTACTTC.

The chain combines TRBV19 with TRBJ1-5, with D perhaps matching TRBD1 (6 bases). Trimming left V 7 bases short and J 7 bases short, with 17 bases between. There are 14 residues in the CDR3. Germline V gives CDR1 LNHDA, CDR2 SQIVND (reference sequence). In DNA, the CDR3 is TGTGCCAGTACCCTTGTGGACACAGGGCAGCCCCAGCATTTT. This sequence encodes CASTLVDTGQPQHF.

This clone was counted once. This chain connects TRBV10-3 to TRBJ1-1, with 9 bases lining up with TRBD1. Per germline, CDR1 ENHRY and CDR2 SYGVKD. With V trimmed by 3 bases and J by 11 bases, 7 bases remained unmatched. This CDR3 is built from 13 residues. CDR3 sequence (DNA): TGTGCCATCAGTGAAACAGGGGGCTCACTTGCTTTCTTT. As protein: CAISETGGSLAFF.

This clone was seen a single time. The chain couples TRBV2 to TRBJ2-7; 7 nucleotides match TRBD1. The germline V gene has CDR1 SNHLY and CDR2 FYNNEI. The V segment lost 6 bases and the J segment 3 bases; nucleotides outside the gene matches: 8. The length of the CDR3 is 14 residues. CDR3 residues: CASSEGTAFYEQYF. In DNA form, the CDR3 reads TGTGCCAGCAGCGAGGGGACAGCCTTCTACGAGCAGTACTTC.

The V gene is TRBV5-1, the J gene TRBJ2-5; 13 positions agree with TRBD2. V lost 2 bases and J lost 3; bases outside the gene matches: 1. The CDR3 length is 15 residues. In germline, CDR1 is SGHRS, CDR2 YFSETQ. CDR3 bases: TGCGCCAGCAGCTTTGGACTAGCGGGAGAAGAGACCCAGTACTTC. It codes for CASSFGLAGEETQYF. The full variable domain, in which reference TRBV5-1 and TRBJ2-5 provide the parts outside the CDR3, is KAGVTQTPRYLIKTRGQQVTLSCSPISGHRSVSWYQQTPGQGLQFLFEYFSETQRNKGNFPGRFSGRQFSNSRSEMNVSTLELGDSALYLCASSFGLAGEETQYFGPGTRLLVL.

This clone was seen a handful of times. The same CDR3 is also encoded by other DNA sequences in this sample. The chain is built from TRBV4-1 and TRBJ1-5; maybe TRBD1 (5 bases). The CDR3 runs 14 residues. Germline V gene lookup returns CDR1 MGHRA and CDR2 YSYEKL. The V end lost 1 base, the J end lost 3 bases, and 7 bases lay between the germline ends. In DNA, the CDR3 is TGCGCCAGCAGCCAAGGGACACCCAATCAGCCCCAGCATTTT. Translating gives CASSQGTPNQPQHF.

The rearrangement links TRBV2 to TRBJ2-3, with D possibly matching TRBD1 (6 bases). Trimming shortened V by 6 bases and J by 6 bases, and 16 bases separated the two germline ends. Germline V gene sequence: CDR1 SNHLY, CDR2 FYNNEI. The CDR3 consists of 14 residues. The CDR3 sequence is CASRTGRIVDTQYF. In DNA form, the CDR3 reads TGTGCCAGCAGGACAGGTCGGATTGTGGATACGCAGTATTTT.

In DNA form, the CDR3 reads TGTGCCAGCAGACTAGGACAGGGCGCGTCTGGCTACACCTTC. The encoded protein is CASRLGQGASGYTF. The chain carries TRBV6-5 and TRBJ1-2; 8 bases map to TRBD1. The junction had 10 bases not matched to a gene; V was cut back by 6 bases and J by 7 bases. Germline CDR1 reads MNHEY; CDR2 reads SVGAGI. This CDR3 comprises 14 residues.

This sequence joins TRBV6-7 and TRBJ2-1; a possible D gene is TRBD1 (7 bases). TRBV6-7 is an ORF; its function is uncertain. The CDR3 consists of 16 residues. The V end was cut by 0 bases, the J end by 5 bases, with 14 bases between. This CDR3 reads CASSYSFDREDNEQFF. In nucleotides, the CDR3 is TGTGCCAGCAGTTACTCTTTTGACAGGGAGGACAATGAGCAGTTCTTC.

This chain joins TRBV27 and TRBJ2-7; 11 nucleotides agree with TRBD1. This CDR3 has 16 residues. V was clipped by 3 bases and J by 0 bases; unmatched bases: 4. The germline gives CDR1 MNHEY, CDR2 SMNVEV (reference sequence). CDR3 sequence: CASSLTGTGGSYEQYF. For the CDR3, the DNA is TGTGCCAGCAGTTTGACCGGGACAGGGGGCTCCTACGAGCAGTACTTC.